The rows below give T cell receptor beta chains drawn from one sample of a study of T cell responses to AZD1222 COVID-19 vaccine. Sequenced by immunoSEQ multiplex PCR; TCRdb stores in-frame clones only, minus some. The sample comprises some 190,000 clones, about nine tenths of which are singletons, and approximately 1.9% rests with the top ten. The input for sequencing was peripheral blood, taken 28 days after the second AZD1222 dose. All receptors derive from an adult who received the AZD1222 COVID-19 vaccine. Both conserved end residues are part of each CDR3. Each record gives: clone size, J gene, D gene, V gene, CDR3 DNA, CDR3 protein. D genes are given only for firm matches. Where a row states a size, it is once, few, many or the class of an expanded clone; other rows omit it.

clone_size: .
j_call: TRBJ2-7
d_call: .
v_call: TRBV4-1
cdr3_nt: TGCGCCAGCAGCCCCATAGATCGGGCGTACGAGCAGTACTTC
cdr3_aa: CASSPIDRAYEQYF

clone_size: .
j_call: TRBJ1-2
d_call: TRBD1
v_call: TRBV28
cdr3_nt: TGTGCCAGCAGTCTAACAGGGGCCGGAGGCTACACCTTC
cdr3_aa: CASSLTGAGGYTF

clone_size: .
j_call: TRBJ1-1
d_call: .
v_call: TRBV11-2
cdr3_nt: TGTGCCAGCAGCTTAGAATACACTGAAGCTTTCTTT
cdr3_aa: CASSLEYTEAFF

clone_size: .
j_call: TRBJ1-2
d_call: TRBD1
v_call: TRBV7-2
cdr3_nt: TGTGCCAGCAGCTTCGGAGGAACAGGGGAGAGCTACACCTTC
cdr3_aa: CASSFGGTGESYTF

clone_size: .
j_call: TRBJ1-6
d_call: .
v_call: TRBV6-6
cdr3_nt: TGTGCCAGCAGTTACTCCCAGGGTTATAATTCACCCCTCCACTTT
cdr3_aa: CASSYSQGYNSPLHF

clone_size: few
j_call: TRBJ2-1
d_call: .
v_call: TRBV5-1
cdr3_nt: TGCGCCAGCAGCTTGGCCCCGGCCCAGGGGGGTGAGCAGTTCTTC
cdr3_aa: CASSLAPAQGGEQFF

clone_size: once
j_call: TRBJ2-1
d_call: TRBD1
v_call: TRBV5-6
cdr3_nt: TGTGCCAGCAGCTTTGGACAGGGGTTCGTTATTGGCAATGAGCAGTTCTTC
cdr3_aa: CASSFGQGFVIGNEQFF

clone_size: .
j_call: TRBJ2-3
d_call: .
v_call: TRBV6-5
cdr3_nt: TGTGCCAGCAGTTACCTGGACAGCACAGATACGCAGTATTTT
cdr3_aa: CASSYLDSTDTQYF

clone_size: .
j_call: TRBJ2-1
d_call: .
v_call: TRBV4-1
cdr3_nt: TGCGCCAGTCGGGACACCAGGACCTACAATGAGCAGTTCTTC
cdr3_aa: CASRDTRTYNEQFF

clone_size: .
j_call: TRBJ2-3
d_call: .
v_call: TRBV9
cdr3_nt: TGTGCCAGCAGCGTATTAACAGATAGTCTTACGCAGTATTTT
cdr3_aa: CASSVLTDSLTQYF

clone_size: .
j_call: TRBJ1-2
d_call: .
v_call: TRBV7-9
cdr3_nt: TGTGCCAGCAGCTTAGAGGGGTCCCCAGGACGATCGAACTATGGCTACACCTTC
cdr3_aa: CASSLEGSPGRSNYGYTF

clone_size: .
j_call: TRBJ1-5
d_call: .
v_call: TRBV6-6
cdr3_nt: TGTGCCAGCGGCCGGACAGATAGCAATCAGCCCCAGCATTTT
cdr3_aa: CASGRTDSNQPQHF

clone_size: .
j_call: TRBJ1-1
d_call: .
v_call: TRBV5-1
cdr3_nt: TGCGCCAGCAGCCCCGACGGTATTGAAGCTTTCTTT
cdr3_aa: CASSPDGIEAFF

clone_size: .
j_call: TRBJ1-1
d_call: .
v_call: TRBV2
cdr3_nt: TGTGCCAGCAGTGAAATGGCCTCTATGAACACTGAAGCTTTCTTT
cdr3_aa: CASSEMASMNTEAFF

clone_size: few
j_call: TRBJ2-1
d_call: TRBD1
v_call: TRBV18
cdr3_nt: TGTGCCAGCTCACAACAGGGGGCGCGGGGTAATGAGCAGTTCTTC
cdr3_aa: CASSQQGARGNEQFF

clone_size: .
j_call: TRBJ1-2
d_call: .
v_call: TRBV6-6
cdr3_nt: TGTGCCAGCAGTTATACCAGGGTTGGAGATGGCTACACCTTC
cdr3_aa: CASSYTRVGDGYTF

clone_size: .
j_call: TRBJ1-5
d_call: .
v_call: TRBV6-6
cdr3_nt: TGTGCCAGCAAAACAGGGTTAGATCAGCCCCAGCATTTT
cdr3_aa: CASKTGLDQPQHF

clone_size: .
j_call: TRBJ1-5
d_call: .
v_call: TRBV2
cdr3_nt: TGTGCCAGCAGTGACAGGGGCGATCAGCCCCAGCATTTT
cdr3_aa: CASSDRGDQPQHF

clone_size: .
j_call: TRBJ1-5
d_call: .
v_call: TRBV10-1
cdr3_nt: TGCGCCAGCAGTGAGGACAGAGACAATCAGCCCCAGCATTTT
cdr3_aa: CASSEDRDNQPQHF

clone_size: .
j_call: TRBJ2-1
d_call: TRBD1
v_call: TRBV18
cdr3_nt: TGTGCCAGCTCAACAAACCAGGGGGCTGGCAATGAGCAGTTCTTC
cdr3_aa: CASSTNQGAGNEQFF

clone_size: few
j_call: TRBJ1-5
d_call: TRBD1
v_call: TRBV2
cdr3_nt: TGTGCCAGCAGTGAACAGGGGGTGCGTCAGCCCCAGCATTTT
cdr3_aa: CASSEQGVRQPQHF

clone_size: .
j_call: TRBJ1-2
d_call: .
v_call: TRBV7-9
cdr3_nt: TGTGCCAGCAGCTTAGAAGACAGCATCTATGGCTACACCTTC
cdr3_aa: CASSLEDSIYGYTF

clone_size: .
j_call: TRBJ2-7
d_call: .
v_call: TRBV5-1
cdr3_nt: TGCGCCAGCAGCTTGGATCCGCAGCTTATCTCCCTGAACGAGCAGTACTTC
cdr3_aa: CASSLDPQLISLNEQYF

clone_size: .
j_call: TRBJ2-2
d_call: .
v_call: TRBV11-3
cdr3_nt: TGTGCCAGCAGCTTAGCATTTTTAGGTGGCACCGGGGAGCTGTTTTTT
cdr3_aa: CASSLAFLGGTGELFF

clone_size: .
j_call: TRBJ2-1
d_call: .
v_call: TRBV18
cdr3_nt: TGTGCCAGCTCACCAGTAGATAGCGGCAATGAGCAGTTCTTC
cdr3_aa: CASSPVDSGNEQFF

clone_size: once
j_call: TRBJ2-5
d_call: TRBD2
v_call: TRBV2
cdr3_nt: TGTGCCAGCACCGAGGGGACTAGCGGGAGTCGAGAGACCCAGTACTTC
cdr3_aa: CASTEGTSGSRETQYF

clone_size: .
j_call: TRBJ2-1
d_call: TRBD2
v_call: TRBV27
cdr3_nt: TGTGCCAGCAGCCCACTCGGGGCGGGACTAGGGGGGACAAGGGAGCAGTTCTTC
cdr3_aa: CASSPLGAGLGGTREQFF

clone_size: once
j_call: TRBJ1-6
d_call: .
v_call: TRBV3-1/TRBV3-2
cdr3_nt: TGTGCCAGCAGCCAAAGGGTTAATTCACCCCTCCACTTT
cdr3_aa: CASSQRVNSPLHF

clone_size: .
j_call: TRBJ1-2
d_call: TRBD1
v_call: TRBV7-2
cdr3_nt: TGTGCCAGCAGCCCTAGGACAGGGGGCATTAACTATGGCTACACCTTC
cdr3_aa: CASSPRTGGINYGYTF

clone_size: .
j_call: TRBJ2-1
d_call: TRBD1
v_call: TRBV9
cdr3_nt: TGTGCCAGCAGCCACGACAGGGGGCGGAGTGAGCAGTTCTTC
cdr3_aa: CASSHDRGRSEQFF

clone_size: .
j_call: TRBJ1-5
d_call: TRBD1
v_call: TRBV6-5
cdr3_nt: TGTGCCAGCAGCGGACAGGGCGTACAGCCCCAGCATTTT
cdr3_aa: CASSGQGVQPQHF

clone_size: once
j_call: TRBJ2-3
d_call: TRBD2
v_call: TRBV27
cdr3_nt: TGTGCCAGCAGCTTTAGCGGGGGCTCAGGAGATACGCAGTATTTT
cdr3_aa: CASSFSGGSGDTQYF

clone_size: .
j_call: TRBJ1-1
d_call: .
v_call: TRBV6-5
cdr3_nt: TGTGCCAGCAGTTACGGACGGAACACTGAAGCTTTCTTT
cdr3_aa: CASSYGRNTEAFF

clone_size: .
j_call: TRBJ2-7
d_call: TRBD1
v_call: TRBV27
cdr3_nt: TGTGCCAGCAGCCCTAGACAGGGGCGACACGAGCAGTACTTC
cdr3_aa: CASSPRQGRHEQYF

clone_size: .
j_call: TRBJ1-2
d_call: .
v_call: TRBV2
cdr3_nt: TGTGCCAGCAGGGAGGGAAGAGGGGACCTTAACTATGGCTACACCTTC
cdr3_aa: CASREGRGDLNYGYTF

clone_size: .
j_call: TRBJ2-1
d_call: .
v_call: TRBV5-1
cdr3_nt: TGCGCCAGCAGCCCCGCGGCCAGGGGCTACAATGAGCAGTTCTTC
cdr3_aa: CASSPAARGYNEQFF

clone_size: .
j_call: TRBJ1-2
d_call: .
v_call: TRBV28
cdr3_nt: TGTGCCAGCAGTAAACCCTGGGGCAGCAACTATGGCTACACCTTC
cdr3_aa: CASSKPWGSNYGYTF

clone_size: .
j_call: TRBJ2-1
d_call: TRBD2
v_call: TRBV2
cdr3_nt: TGTGCCAGCAGTGAACTAGCGGGAGTTCTGGATGAGCAGTTCTTC
cdr3_aa: CASSELAGVLDEQFF

clone_size: .
j_call: TRBJ1-5
d_call: .
v_call: TRBV30
cdr3_nt: TGTGCCTGGAGTACAGGGACCCTTAATCAGCCCCAGCATTTT
cdr3_aa: CAWSTGTLNQPQHF

clone_size: .
j_call: TRBJ2-1
d_call: .
v_call: TRBV7-2
cdr3_nt: TGTGCCAGCAGGTCACTAGGGGATGAGCAGTTCTTC
cdr3_aa: CASRSLGDEQFF

clone_size: .
j_call: TRBJ1-2
d_call: .
v_call: TRBV6-5
cdr3_nt: TGTGCCAGCAGTTACTCTATAGGGAACTATGGCTACACCTTC
cdr3_aa: CASSYSIGNYGYTF

clone_size: .
j_call: TRBJ2-1
d_call: .
v_call: TRBV5-6
cdr3_nt: TGTGCCAGCAGCTCGTTGAATGAGCAGTTCTTC
cdr3_aa: CASSSLNEQFF

clone_size: .
j_call: TRBJ2-7
d_call: .
v_call: TRBV10-2
cdr3_nt: TGCGCCAGCGGGGCCGGGGGGCCCTACGAGCAGTACTTC
cdr3_aa: CASGAGGPYEQYF

clone_size: .
j_call: TRBJ2-7
d_call: TRBD2
v_call: TRBV15
cdr3_nt: TGTGCCACCAGCAGGGAATTAGCGGGAGAGGGAAACGAGCAGTACTTC
cdr3_aa: CATSRELAGEGNEQYF

clone_size: .
j_call: TRBJ1-5
d_call: TRBD1
v_call: TRBV4-3
cdr3_nt: TGCGCCAGCAGCCAAAATACAGGGGGCCATCAGCCCCAGCATTTT
cdr3_aa: CASSQNTGGHQPQHF

clone_size: .
j_call: TRBJ1-6
d_call: TRBD1
v_call: TRBV6-6
cdr3_nt: TGTGCCAGCACCGTGGACAGGGGAGGTGCGATTTCACCCCTCCACTTT
cdr3_aa: CASTVDRGGAISPLHF

clone_size: .
j_call: TRBJ2-1
d_call: .
v_call: TRBV3-1/TRBV3-2
cdr3_nt: TGTGCCAGCAGCCACAGGGGGGGGTACAATGAGCAGTTCTTC
cdr3_aa: CASSHRGGYNEQFF

clone_size: .
j_call: TRBJ1-2
d_call: .
v_call: TRBV12-3/TRBV12-4
cdr3_nt: TGTGCCAGCAGTTTCCAGGGAGACACGGGCTACACCTTC
cdr3_aa: CASSFQGDTGYTF